These T cell receptor beta chains were read from a single sample in a study of T cells in Graves' hyperthyroidism and ophthalmopathy. TCRdb passed the multiplex PCR reads through MiXCR, listing each CDR3 protein once. The table lists around 700,000 distinct CDR3 sequences, roughly a sixth of them singletons. Material: blood. The receptors come from a woman aged 45 to 65 with Graves' hyperthyroidism that later progressed to Graves' ophthalmopathy. Each CDR3 is given with its conserved first and last residue. Each record gives: D gene, V gene, clone size, J gene, CDR3 protein, CDR3 DNA. A D gene is named only where the DNA matches it firmly. Clone size, where shown, is once, few, many, or a class for clones that have expanded.

D: TRBD1; V: TRBV6-1; size: many; J: TRBJ1-2; CDR3: CASSPWTGSLVYTF; DNA: TGTGCCAGCAGTCCCTGGACAGGGTCCCTCGTCTACACCTTC
D: NA; V: TRBV11-1; size: many; J: TRBJ1-2; CDR3: CASSLAPGRLSRGYTF; DNA: TGTGCCAGCAGCTTAGCTCCAGGGCGTCTCTCTCGTGGCTACACCTTC
D: NA; V: TRBV5-8; size: few; J: TRBJ2-5; CDR3: CASSLVRQGGQETQYF; DNA: TGTGCCAGCAGCTTGGTACGGCAGGGGGGACAAGAGACCCAGTACTTC
D: TRBD1; V: TRBV7-3; size: NA; J: TRBJ1-2; CDR3: CASSSQPGQANYGYTF; DNA: TGTGCCAGCAGCTCTCAGCCGGGACAGGCTAACTATGGCTACACCTTC
D: NA; V: TRBV12-3/TRBV12-4; size: many; J: TRBJ2-5; CDR3: CASSPTRGEETQYF; DNA: TGTGCCAGCAGTCCGACAAGGGGGGAAGAGACCCAGTACTTC
D: NA; V: TRBV6-2/TRBV6-3; size: once; J: TRBJ1-1; CDR3: CASSYGDPGTEAFF; DNA: TGTGCCAGCAGTTACGGGGACCCCGGGACTGAAGCTTTCTTT
D: TRBD1; V: TRBV6-1; size: few; J: TRBJ2-3; CDR3: CASSTGGFSTDTQYF; DNA: TGTGCCAGCAGTACAGGGGGCTTTAGCACAGATACGCAGTATTTT
D: TRBD1; V: TRBV6-5; size: NA; J: TRBJ1-2; CDR3: CASSFRGGVYGYTF; DNA: TGTGCCAGCAGTTTCAGGGGGGGCGTCTATGGCTACACCTTC
D: NA; V: TRBV6-1; size: few; J: TRBJ1-5; CDR3: CASSEIPRQPQHF; DNA: TGTGCCAGCAGTGAAATCCCAAGGCAGCCCCAGCATTTT
D: NA; V: TRBV3-1; size: few; J: TRBJ2-1; CDR3: CASSQERDRHRNEQFF; DNA: TGTGCCAGCAGCCAAGAAAGAGACAGGCACCGGAATGAGCAGTTCTTC
D: TRBD2; V: TRBV15; size: few; J: TRBJ2-5; CDR3: CATSRPGAGAETQYF; DNA: TGTGCCACCAGCAGACCCGGAGCGGGGGCGGAGACCCAGTACTTC
D: NA; V: TRBV3-1; size: NA; J: TRBJ2-1; CDR3: CASSQTARAWEQFF; DNA: TGTGCCAGCAGCCAAACTGCCCGGGCCTGGGAGCAGTTCTTC
D: NA; V: TRBV19; size: NA; J: TRBJ1-5; CDR3: CASKSGGSYSNQPQHF; DNA: TGTGCCAGTAAGTCCGGAGGATCCTATAGCAATCAGCCCCAGCATTTT
D: NA; V: TRBV5-4; size: few; J: TRBJ2-5; CDR3: CASSVPGHQKETQYF; DNA: TGTGCCAGCAGCGTTCCGGGACACCAGAAAGAGACCCAGTACTTC
D: NA; V: TRBV3-1; size: many; J: TRBJ2-5; CDR3: CASSPGEETQYF; DNA: TGTGCCAGCAGCCCTGGGGAAGAGACCCAGTACTTC
D: NA; V: TRBV28; size: NA; J: TRBJ1-4; CDR3: CASSFAGQPNEKLFF; DNA: TGTGCCAGCAGTTTTGCGGGACAACCTAATGAAAAACTGTTTTTT
D: TRBD1; V: TRBV5-1; size: few; J: TRBJ1-2; CDR3: CASSLGVWGQGASLNGYTF; DNA: TGCGCCAGCAGCTTGGGAGTTTGGGGACAGGGGGCCTCGTTGAATGGCTACACCTTC
D: NA; V: TRBV28; size: NA; J: TRBJ1-3; CDR3: CASLDAGSSGNTIYF; DNA: TGTGCCAGCCTCGACGCAGGGTCCTCTGGAAACACCATATATTTT
D: NA; V: TRBV29-1; size: NA; J: TRBJ2-5; CDR3: CSVEDRSSTETQYF; DNA: TGCAGCGTTGAAGATCGGAGCAGTACGGAGACCCAGTACTTC
D: NA; V: TRBV11-2; size: many; J: TRBJ1-5; CDR3: CASSLARGSEPQHF; DNA: TGTGCCAGCAGCTTAGCGCGGGGTTCCGAGCCCCAGCATTTT
D: NA; V: TRBV7-9; size: few; J: TRBJ1-1; CDR3: CASSPGAGKIGAFF; DNA: TGTGCCAGCAGCCCGGGGGCAGGGAAGATAGGAGCTTTCTTT
D: NA; V: TRBV7-9; size: many; J: TRBJ2-7; CDR3: CASSLSRGGTTSYEQYF; DNA: TGTGCCAGCAGCTTATCCCGGGGAGGGACAACCTCCTACGAGCAGTACTTC
D: TRBD2; V: TRBV30; size: few; J: TRBJ2-3; CDR3: CAWRRRGDSTDTQYF; DNA: TGTGCCTGGAGGCGGCGGGGGGACAGCACAGATACGCAGTATTTT
D: NA; V: TRBV7-3; size: many; J: TRBJ2-2; CDR3: CASSSMDTGELFF; DNA: TGTGCCAGCAGCTCGATGGACACCGGGGAGCTGTTTTTT
D: TRBD2; V: TRBV5-1; size: few; J: TRBJ2-2; CDR3: CASSTTSGGAHGELFF; DNA: TGCGCCAGCAGCACGACTAGCGGGGGGGCCCACGGGGAGCTGTTTTTT
D: TRBD2; V: TRBV3-1; size: few; J: TRBJ2-1; CDR3: CASSQDRLAGGHSYNEQFF; DNA: TGTGCCAGCAGCCAAGACAGGCTAGCGGGGGGCCACTCCTACAATGAGCAGTTCTTC
D: TRBD2; V: TRBV10-3; size: NA; J: TRBJ2-1; CDR3: CAISSTSGGVTGNEQFF; DNA: TGTGCCATCAGTTCGACTAGCGGGGGAGTCACGGGGAATGAGCAGTTCTTC
D: NA; V: TRBV20-1; size: NA; J: TRBJ2-1; CDR3: CSAKQHRQTNEQFF; DNA: TGCAGTGCTAAACAGCACCGACAAACTAATGAGCAGTTCTTC
D: TRBD1; V: TRBV6-5; size: NA; J: TRBJ2-3; CDR3: CASSYTNPGQGGTDTQYF; DNA: TGTGCCAGCAGTTACACCAACCCGGGACAGGGAGGCACAGATACGCAGTATTTT
D: NA; V: TRBV5-1; size: many; J: TRBJ2-1; CDR3: CASSPWDPQNDEQFF; DNA: TGCGCCAGCAGCCCTTGGGACCCCCAAAACGATGAGCAGTTCTTC
D: NA; V: TRBV12-5; size: few; J: TRBJ2-7; CDR3: CASGSVQGGMNEQYF; DNA: TGTGCTAGTGGTTCTGTCCAGGGCGGAATGAACGAGCAGTACTTC
D: NA; V: TRBV10-3; size: many; J: TRBJ1-3; CDR3: CAISVGQSGNTIYF; DNA: TGTGCCATCAGTGTCGGGCAGTCTGGAAACACCATATATTTT
D: NA; V: TRBV27; size: NA; J: TRBJ2-7; CDR3: CASSLRVGGLYEQYF; DNA: TGTGCCAGCAGTTTAAGGGTTGGTGGTCTCTACGAGCAGTACTTC
D: TRBD1; V: TRBV30; size: many; J: TRBJ1-2; CDR3: CAWSGQGAGGYTF; DNA: TGTGCCTGGAGCGGCCAGGGGGCGGGCGGCTACACCTTC
D: NA; V: TRBV30; size: NA; J: TRBJ2-4; CDR3: CAWSSRGAERNIQYF; DNA: TGTGCCTGGAGCTCCCGGGGGGCAGAGAGAAACATTCAGTACTTC
D: NA; V: TRBV6-1; size: many; J: TRBJ2-3; CDR3: CASHRGVDTDTQYF; DNA: TGTGCCAGCCATAGGGGAGTGGACACAGATACGCAGTATTTT
D: TRBD1; V: TRBV7-3; size: once; J: TRBJ2-5; CDR3: CASSLRGQYQETQYF; DNA: TGTGCCAGCAGCTTAAGGGGACAGTACCAAGAGACCCAGTACTTC
D: NA; V: TRBV27; size: many; J: TRBJ1-1; CDR3: CASSEGGNTEAFF; DNA: TGTGCCAGCAGCGAGGGGGGAAACACTGAAGCTTTCTTT
D: TRBD1; V: TRBV6-1; size: NA; J: TRBJ2-5; CDR3: CASSPTTGWLETQYF; DNA: TGTGCCAGCAGTCCGACGACAGGGTGGTTAGAGACCCAGTACTTC
D: TRBD2; V: TRBV20-1; size: NA; J: TRBJ2-6; CDR3: CSARDLTAGGRSGANVLTF; DNA: TGCAGTGCTAGAGATCTGACGGCGGGGGGCCGCTCTGGGGCCAACGTCCTGACTTTC
D: NA; V: TRBV20-1; size: NA; J: TRBJ2-7; CDR3: CSARDSRYEQYF; DNA: TGCAGTGCTAGAGACAGTCGGTACGAGCAGTACTTC
D: NA; V: TRBV12-5; size: many; J: TRBJ1-6; CDR3: CASGLAQGSGIAYNSPLHF; DNA: TGTGCTAGTGGTTTGGCGCAGGGATCCGGGATCGCCTATAATTCACCCCTCCACTTT
D: NA; V: TRBV12-3/TRBV12-4; size: NA; J: TRBJ1-3; CDR3: CASSLQGNTIYF; DNA: TGTGCCAGCAGTTTACAGGGAAACACCATATATTTT
D: NA; V: TRBV13; size: many; J: TRBJ2-7; CDR3: CASSRSPMGYEQYF; DNA: TGTGCCAGCAGCCGGTCCCCTATGGGCTACGAGCAGTACTTC
D: NA; V: TRBV6-1; size: few; J: TRBJ1-3; CDR3: CASSGQSGNTIYF; DNA: TGTGCCAGCAGTGGACAGAGTGGAAACACCATATATTTT
D: TRBD2; V: TRBV7-3; size: NA; J: TRBJ2-2; CDR3: CASSLNLAGAAGELFF; DNA: TGTGCCAGCAGCTTAAATCTAGCGGGGGCCGCGGGGGAGCTGTTTTTT
D: NA; V: TRBV9; size: few; J: TRBJ2-3; CDR3: CASSVAQGIADTQYF; DNA: TGTGCCAGCAGCGTAGCACAGGGAATAGCAGATACGCAGTATTTT
D: NA; V: TRBV11-2; size: many; J: TRBJ2-5; CDR3: CASSRGTSVYF; DNA: TGTGCCAGCAGCCGGGGGACTTCAGTCTACTTC
D: TRBD1; V: TRBV7-9; size: NA; J: TRBJ1-1; CDR3: CASSLSRGIMDTEAFF; DNA: TGTGCCAGCAGCTTGAGCAGGGGGATAATGGACACTGAAGCTTTCTTT
D: NA; V: TRBV19; size: few; J: TRBJ1-1; CDR3: CASSGQGLWNTEAFF; DNA: TGTGCCAGTAGTGGGCAGGGGCTCTGGAACACTGAAGCTTTCTTT
D: TRBD1; V: TRBV4-1; size: NA; J: TRBJ1-2; CDR3: CASSQVQGGNYGYTF; DNA: TGCGCCAGCAGCCAAGTGCAAGGGGGCAACTATGGCTACACCTTC
D: TRBD2; V: TRBV20-1; size: few; J: TRBJ2-3; CDR3: CSARAGGRTDTQYF; DNA: TGCAGTGCTAGAGCGGGAGGCCGCACAGATACGCAGTATTTT